This T cell receptor beta chain was captured in a study of cytomegalovirus exposure and HLA in healthy donors (dated by TCRdb to about 2017). About the full investigation: An earlier analysis of 550 to 700 of the donors reported 250 to 300 Gb of sequence data and 100 million to 130 million unique TCR beta sequences from 150 million to 200 million T cells. On average, 235,054 unique TCR beta nucleotide sequences were sequenced per donor among some 430 genotyped donors of the cohort, with approximately 18% of those sequences being non-productive. Rather than drawing on any new phenotypic data, the later analysis identified candidate immune exposures from TCR beta sequences and the way those sequences occurred across donors. An early release covering roughly 580 HLA-typed donors comprised about 320 gigabases of sequencing data and roughly 86 million unique TCR sequences. To decide whether each TCR beta V gene segment behaved as functional or pseudogenic, an earlier analysis of several hundred of the donors relied on high-throughput TCR beta sequencing. Genome-wide SNP genotypes for about 55% of the 666 donors were used in a later genetic analysis, which treated that subset as a discovery cohort. All discovery cohort repertoires had been generated on a single sequencing platform. Among the roughly 370 genotyped donors, 75% to 90% belonged to the genetic ancestry cluster associated with self-reported Caucasian donors. Donor age, sex, ethnicity and CMV serostatus were compiled together with the repertoire data. Because of strong linkage in the cohort, 4 to 6 DR-DQ haplotypes were treated as single units for association and clustering. Both class I and class II loci were covered by HLA typing, at four-digit resolution. Typing coverage differed by locus: A, B, C, DRB1 and DQB1 were typed in about 620-640 donors, DQA1 in about 500, DPA1 in 600 to 610, and DPB1 in approximately 450. The study aimed to test whether signatures of past pathogen exposure could be identified by cataloging public T cell receptors. The T cell repertoires of several hundred subjects were profiled by immunosequencing and related to cytomegalovirus serostatus. Besides the first cohort of hundreds of subjects, a separate validation cohort made up of roughly 130 different subjects was used. To predict cytomegalovirus infection status, the study combined high-throughput TCR immunosequencing, statistical association of individual TCRs with disease status, and machine learning. A later analysis re-analyzed previously published TCR beta repertoires from several hundred donors and added high-resolution HLA genotyping to study TCR occurrence patterns.

In the case of this clone: The antigen it recognizes is unknown. Per-nucleotide qualities are absent, and no much larger clonotype sits a single base away.

Libraries were built with the immunoSEQ multiplex PCR assay. The multiplex PCR relied on a mix of 60 forward primers for TCR Vbeta segments and 13 reverse primers for TCR Jbeta segments. Amplification of the CDR3 region of rearranged TCR beta genes was performed with a multiplex PCR assay on genomic DNA. The Illumina HiSeq System was used to sequence the amplified TCR beta libraries as 87-base-pair reads. Per the authors' processing: Across the 640 or so repertoires, a later analysis counted roughly 84 million unique TCR beta chains, about 10 million of which were shared by at least two donors. To remove PCR and sequencing errors, raw reads were error-corrected and collapsed into unique sequences using a nearest-neighbor algorithm that merged closely related sequences. V, D and J gene segments were assigned by aligning CDR3 sequences to IMGT reference sequences. For a sequence to be retained, at least a six-nucleotide match to both a V gene segment and a J gene segment was required. Rearrangements were called productive when the CDR3 lacked stop codons and stayed in frame with V and J; all others were non-productive. CDR3 was defined by IMGT convention, running from the second conserved V-encoded cysteine to the conserved J-encoded phenylalanine. Sequences without an unambiguous match to a single V gene segment were excluded from the earlier analysis of approximately 560 of the donors. An earlier analysis of under 750 of the donors called V segments functional above 56.7% productive rearrangements and segregating when the between-donor standard deviation exceeded 5%. A statistical classification framework was built to diagnose cytomegalovirus status from the catalog of TCR beta chain sequences. V and J gene assignment, in a later analysis, came from comparing TCR nucleotide sequences with IMGT/GENE-DB human TR gene sequences. A later analysis assigned CDR3 sequences and most-parsimonious VDJ recombination scenarios with the TCRdist pipeline. In a later analysis, every TCR beta chain was defined by the combination of its CDR3 amino acid sequence and its V-gene family, and reads without a unique V-gene family were dropped. To address suspected cross-contamination and a sequencing artifact, a later analysis removed over 500 highly shared, low-generation-probability nucleotide sequences. In a later analysis, a clonal expansion index was calculated for each public chain from normalized within-repertoire ranks of inferred template counts. In a later analysis, generation probabilities were computed using a VDJ recombination model fitted to out-of-frame rearrangements, and the results were checked against IGoR. In a later analysis, hypergeometric tests were used to score TCR-TCR, TCR-HLA and TCR-CMV co-occurrence, with a repertoire-size bias correction applied to TCR pairs. In a later analysis, false discovery rates were estimated by permuting HLA or CMV assignments 20 times. In a later analysis, co-occurring TCRs were grouped with DBSCAN, and TCRdist sequence similarity was added when clustering was performed within HLA-allele-positive subsets. Repertoires with fewer than 30,000 or more than 120,000 public chains were left out of co-occurrence clustering, as were about 5 repertoires with anomalous nucleotide sharing. TCRdb took over this immuneACCESS table, retaining in-frame rearrangements with V and J assigned. Such tables are incomplete; in checked studies, under half of the missing clones stem from an unresolved V gene, and the remainder is unexplained. V, J and clone size were drawn from that table, and D and trimming were deduced from the DNA. The sample table holds over 150,000 clones, of which roughly 80% were seen once. The top ten clones comprise less than 3% of the sample.

The cohort comprised some 680 healthy bone marrow donors. All cohort members were sampled while nominally healthy, although unrecorded immune exposures were likely present. The donor was CMV seronegative and was included in the group of 352 seronegative cohort members. Every donor gave a peripheral blood sample, and the peripheral blood mononuclear cells from that sample were used for TCR beta sequencing. The Qiagen DNeasy Blood Extraction Kit was used to extract genomic DNA from the blood cell samples. Overall results and qualifications from the work: This cohort had only TCR beta chains sequenced, and the lack of alpha or paired-chain data limited which features could be detected. Some IMGT-functional V segments, including TRBV6-2 and TRBV6-3, could not be distinguished by the 87-base-pair reads and were therefore excluded. Assigning TCR associations to individual alleles was difficult when HLA alleles, especially DR and DQ, strongly co-occurred. In both the original and validation cohorts, the classifier was reported to diagnose cytomegalovirus status with high specificity and sensitivity. In a later analysis, some 17,000 TCR beta sequences were associated with specific HLA alleles at a false discovery rate of 0.05. According to a later analysis, parvovirus B19, influenza, CMV and Epstein-Barr virus appeared linked to several top co-occurrence clusters. The authors suggested that the approach could potentially be extended to other disease states and immunological phenotypes. In an earlier analysis of 587 of the donors, most TCR beta V segments were observed in productive rearrangements about 87% or about 30% of the time, broadly matching IMGT annotations. CMV serostatus was the only immune exposure information available for the cohort. A later analysis found that HLA-associated TCR beta chains were more clonally expanded and had lower generation probabilities than equally common non-associated chains. Presence/absence analyses assumed roughly uniform sequencing depth across donors, an assumption that may not hold. A total of 164 TCR beta chains were listed by the study as associated with cytomegalovirus. Correlated functional status among segregating V segments might reflect linkage disequilibrium, but an unknown experimental factor could not be ruled out. Across donors, most TCR sequences were observed very rarely, whereas some public TCRs were present in many individuals. According to a later genetic analysis, donors in an Asian-associated ancestry cluster had fewer N-insertions in productive TCRs than the approximately 630-donor mean. A cluster of highly shared sequence variants was judged likely to represent a technical artifact of the sequencing pipeline. V-gene and J-gene trimming of TCR beta chains was associated with a missense DCLRE1C variant in a later genetic analysis, and the association was replicated in an independent cohort. A further reported finding was that TCR beta sequences accurately predicted the HLA-A and HLA-B alleles for most subjects in the first cohort. The earlier analysis of approximately 560 of the donors excluded 15 to 20 rarely observed V segments, including chromosome 9 orphons, because counts were too low. Because HLA typing was missing for some donors at each locus, association tests included only the typed subset. In vitro tests confirmed that a few of the cytomegalovirus-associated TCR beta chains recognize cytomegalovirus antigens. In a later analysis, the rate of TCR association differed among HLA loci, with DRB1 alleles having the most associated TCRs and HLA-C alleles having the fewest. A later analysis found that most CMV-associated TCR beta chains appeared HLA-restricted, with HLA associations seemingly driven largely by CMV exposure.

From the cysteine up to the phenylalanine, the CDR3 has a length of 16 residues. Only the CDR3 part of the read is kept: 48 bases, read in frame from the first base. CDR1 and CDR2 (ENHRY, SYGVKD) derive from the germline V gene. V lost 4 bases and J lost 4 bases, and the count of bases not matched to a germline gene is 6. The sequenced sample consisted of PBMCs. The TCR originated in a male donor in good health and CMV-seronegative. The chain joins TRBV10-3 to TRBJ2-1; 11 central bases correspond to TRBD2. Here is the DNA: TGTGCCATCAGTGCCCTTAGCGGGGGGGCTTACAATGAGCAGTTCTTC. This is translated as CAISALSGGAYNEQFF.